These T cell receptor beta chains were read from a single sample in a study of response to subunit inactivated influenza vaccine. Each CDR3 protein is one row after TCRdb ran MiXCR on the RT-PCR reads. Among roughly 620,000 distinct CDR3 sequences listed, around 11% were seen once. These data were also filed under a second study, of T cells expressing NK-cell markers.

The specimen was PBMCs from blood, collected on the day of vaccination. The receptors derive from a man in his fifties who received an inactivated influenza vaccine. Each CDR3 is given with its conserved first and last residue. The D gene is left open where the match is weak. The size field is filled for only some rows; it gives once, few, many or a size class.

>TRBV3-1|few|TRBJ1-4|NA
TGTGCCAGCAGCCAGACAGATAAACTGTTTTTT
CASSQTDKLFF
>TRBV6-2/TRBV6-3|many|TRBJ2-1|NA
TGTGCCAGCAGTTTGTACCAAAGCGAGCAGTTCTTC
CASSLYQSEQFF
>TRBV11-1|once|TRBJ1-1|TRBD1
TGTGCCAGTGCACCTCGGGACAGGGTGAACACTGAAGCTTTCTTT
CASAPRDRVNTEAFF
>TRBV12-3/TRBV12-4|many|TRBJ2-1|TRBD2
TGTGCCAGCACCTGGACTAGTAGAGGCAATGAGCAGTTCTTC
CASTWTSRGNEQFF
>TRBV10-3|many|TRBJ1-2|NA
TGTGCCATCAGTGAGGGAGAGAACTATGGCTACACCTTC
CAISEGENYGYTF
>TRBV11-2|many|TRBJ2-2|NA
TGTGCCAGCAGCTTAGATGCGGGAATCGGGGAGCTGTTTTTT
CASSLDAGIGELFF
>TRBV28|many|TRBJ2-6|NA
TGTGCCAGCAGTTCACCCTTTACAGTCTCTGGGGCCAACGTCCTGACTTTC
CASSSPFTVSGANVLTF
>TRBV12-3/TRBV12-4|many|TRBJ2-7|NA
TGCGCCAGCTCCCCTGGGGGCACCTACGAGCAGTACTTC
CASSPGGTYEQYF
>TRBV7-4|NA|TRBJ2-6|TRBD2
TGTGCCAGCAGCTTCCCCTTATCATGGGGTTCGCCGGGACTAGTAAAATATGGGGCCAACGTCCTGACTTTC
CASSFPLSWGSPGLVKYGANVLTF
>TRBV28|NA|TRBJ2-3|NA
TGTGCCAGCAGCTTTAGCCGGGATAGCACAGATACGCAGTATTTT
CASSFSRDSTDTQYF